The clone carrying this T cell receptor (beta chain) was counted a single time. Its antigen remains unknown. This entry comes from a study of long-term antiretroviral therapy in people with HIV. Points from the study as a whole: Regardless of time point, clones expanded before ART dominated the repertoire. Whereas controls had wider CDR3 length ranges, HIV repertoires had narrower ones.

V lost 0 bases and J lost 10, with 7 bases in between. Germline V gene sequence: CDR1 DFQATT, CDR2 SNEGSKA (reference sequence). The CDR3 covers 11 residues. immunoSEQ v3.0 was run at survey level. Sequencing was intended to reach about 35,000-55,000 T-cell genomes per sample. Assay: immunoSEQ multiplex PCR; the TCRdb copy retains only in-frame clones and omits some. Counted here are around 27,000 clones, around 85% occurring once; the ten biggest clones make up approximately 8%. Material: unsorted PBMCs, obtained 3 years after starting antiretroviral therapy. The V gene is TRBV20-1, the J gene TRBJ2-1; possibly TRBD2 for D (5 bases). The clonotype comes from a man aged 35 to 55 with HIV. The CDR3 DNA follows: TGCAGTGCTAGAGATCGGAGGGAGCAGTTCTTC. Translating it yields CSARDRREQFF.